This TCR beta chain derives from a study of Ad26.COV2.S vaccination and SARS-CoV-2 variants. J was trimmed by 2 bases and V by 4 bases; bases with no gene match: 12. This CDR3 has 17 residues. Germline V gene sequence: CDR1 SGHRS, CDR2 YFSETQ. The treatment is: around 19 received Ad26.COV2.S at low or high dose, single or two shots; a few received placebo; per-sample allocation not given. Collection of samples fell on day 63 after the first vaccine or placebo injection. Using immunoSEQ multiplex PCR, the repertoire was profiled, and TCRdb retains in-frame clones only, with some absent. The table lists roughly 380,000 clones, more than 75% of them singletons.

This chain links TRBV5-1 with TRBJ1-2; 9 bases agree with TRBD1. The material was peripheral blood, obtained in a trial of Ad26.COV2.S vaccine versus placebo. This sequence was found in a person aged 18-60 years who received the Ad26.COV2.S COVID-19 vaccine or a placebo. Here the CDR3 DNA reads TGCGCCAGCAGCCAACCCGAGACAGGGGGGGCCAACTATGGCTACACCTTC. Its protein product is CASSQPETGGANYGYTF.